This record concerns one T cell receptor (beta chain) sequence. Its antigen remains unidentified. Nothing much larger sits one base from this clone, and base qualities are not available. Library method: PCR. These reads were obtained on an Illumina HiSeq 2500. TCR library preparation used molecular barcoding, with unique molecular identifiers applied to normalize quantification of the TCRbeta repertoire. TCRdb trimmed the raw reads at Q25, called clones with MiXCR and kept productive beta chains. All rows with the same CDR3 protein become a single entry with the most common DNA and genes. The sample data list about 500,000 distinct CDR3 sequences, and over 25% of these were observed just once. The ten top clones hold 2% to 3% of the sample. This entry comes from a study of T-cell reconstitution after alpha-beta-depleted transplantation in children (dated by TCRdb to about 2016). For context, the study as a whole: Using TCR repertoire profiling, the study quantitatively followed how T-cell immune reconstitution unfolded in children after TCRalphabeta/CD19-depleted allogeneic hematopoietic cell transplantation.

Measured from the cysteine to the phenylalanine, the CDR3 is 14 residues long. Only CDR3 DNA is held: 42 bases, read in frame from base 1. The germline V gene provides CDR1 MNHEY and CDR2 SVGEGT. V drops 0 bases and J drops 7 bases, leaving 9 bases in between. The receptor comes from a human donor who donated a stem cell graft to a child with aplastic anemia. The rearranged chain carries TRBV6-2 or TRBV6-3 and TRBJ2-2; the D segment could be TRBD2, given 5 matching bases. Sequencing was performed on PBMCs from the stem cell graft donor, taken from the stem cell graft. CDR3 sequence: CASSYSTGNGELFF. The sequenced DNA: TGTGCCAGCAGTTACTCGACGGGGAACGGGGAGCTGTTTTTT.